This entry features one T cell receptor beta chain sequence. What this receptor recognizes is not known. Sequencing ends 3 residues short of the CDR3 end; the germline J gene provides the rest. The sample originates from a study of T cell clonality in common variable immunodeficiency (dated by TCRdb to between 2015 and 2017). CVID samples and control samples contributed equivalent amounts of genomic DNA as sequencing input. For every sample, a 60 bp segment covering the rearranged TCRbeta CDR3 region was amplified and then sequenced. The immunoSEQ assay, a bias-corrected multiplex PCR with high-throughput sequencing, was employed for TCRbeta amplification. The published analysis was carried out like this. Every unique nucleotide sequence counted as a clone and was annotated with V, D and J genes, copy number and frequency. Sequences were labeled productive if in frame, and non-productive if out of frame or containing stop codons. Clonality was calculated from Shannon's entropy as previously described. Mean CDR3 Kyte-Doolittle hydropathy was derived from the predicted amino acid sequences of productive clones. Hierarchical clustering of scaled V gene usage was performed with the R hclust function using Manhattan distance and complete linkage. Clone sharing by CDR3 amino acid sequence was assessed by resampling 12 repertoires per group over 100 rounds. The repertoires were searched for approximately 70 published EBV-specific TCRbeta sequences and 200 to 300 published CMV-specific TCRbeta sequences. A couple of CVID samples that yielded fewer than 10,000 sequences were excluded from the analysis, so approximately 38 CVID repertoires were retained. In TCRdb, the immuneACCESS table is reduced to in-frame sequences with V and J assigned. These tables do not hold every clone; where another copy was compared, an unresolved V gene accounts for under half, and the others remain unexplained. Clone size and the V and J calls come from that table; the DNA yielded D and trimming. The sample comprises about 42,000 clones, and every one was counted more than once. The top ten hold roughly 6% of the sample.

General findings and caveats noted by the study authors: Despite equal DNA input, controls averaged approximately 77,000 unique sequences per sample versus about 31,547 in CVID samples. The authors noted that sequencing repertoires of T cell subpopulations would be needed to clarify what caused the increased clonality in CVID. Fewer TCRbeta clones were shared among CVID subjects than among healthy controls (p < 0.0001). TCRbeta clonality was higher in CVID subjects than in healthy controls (t-test p = 0.018), and the increase was most characteristic of about a third of subjects. Differences among patients in the CVID cohort limited the correlations between repertoire features and clinical complications. Reportedly, TCRbeta sequences from CVID had fewer deletions and N-nucleotide insertions, and highly modified clones with 13 or more V deletions were absent from CVID.

V is trimmed back by 4 bases and J by 0 bases, and the junction contains 5 bases that no gene match accounts for. From the germline V gene (reference sequence), CDR1 is LNHDA and CDR2 is SQIVND. The CDR3 goes from the cysteine to the phenylalanine over 16 residues. Part of the CDR3 DNA is given, 39 bases translated from base 1. Standard criteria were used to diagnose CVID, namely serum IgG, IgA and/or IgM reduced below the normal range together with specific antibody deficiency. There were around 46 subjects in the CVID group (about 15 female and 30 or so male), ranging in age from about 9 to 64 years, with a mean age of 40. Both CVID patients and healthy controls were predominantly of Caucasian heritage. Replacement immunoglobulin therapy had been administered to all CVID subjects for at least one year at the time of study participation. When blood was collected, none of the CVID subjects were ill or on immunomodulatory or immunosuppressive medication. Heparinized peripheral whole blood samples of about 4.5 to 8 ml were collected from each donor. Genomic DNA from adults with common variable immune deficiency (CVID) and from healthy adult controls was the source for sequencing TCRbeta CDR3 repertoires. Diluted blood was subjected to density centrifugation over Hypaque 1077 or Ficoll-Paque for isolation of peripheral blood mononuclear cells. Genomic DNA was obtained from unsorted mononuclear cells through either Qiagen column purification or a centrifugation-based method.

Sequenced input: peripheral blood mononuclear cells. The receptor comes from a human donor with common variable immunodeficiency. The chain is encoded by TRBV19 joined to TRBJ2-2; TRBD2 agrees with 7 junctional bases. The CDR3 loop reads CASSTRGTSNTGELFF. The DNA read from the CDR3 is TGTGCCAGTAGTACGCGGGGGACTTCGAACACCGGGGAG.